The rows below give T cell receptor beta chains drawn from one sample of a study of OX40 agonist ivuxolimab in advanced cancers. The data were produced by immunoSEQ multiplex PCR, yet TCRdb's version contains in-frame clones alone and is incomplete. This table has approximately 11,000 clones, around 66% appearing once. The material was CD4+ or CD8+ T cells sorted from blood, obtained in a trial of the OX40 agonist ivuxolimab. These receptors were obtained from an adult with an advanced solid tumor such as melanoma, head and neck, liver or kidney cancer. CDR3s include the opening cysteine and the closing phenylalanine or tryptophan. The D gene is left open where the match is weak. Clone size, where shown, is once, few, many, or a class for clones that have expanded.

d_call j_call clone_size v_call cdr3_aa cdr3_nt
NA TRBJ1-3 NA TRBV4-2 CASSQDIQTLNTIYF TGTGCCAGCAGCCAAGATATACAGACATTAAACACCATATATTTT
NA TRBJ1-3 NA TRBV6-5 CASSYGGDPGNTIYF TGTGCCAGCAGTTACGGCGGAGATCCCGGAAACACCATATATTTT
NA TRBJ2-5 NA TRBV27 CASSLTQGSEETQYF TGTGCCAGCAGTTTAACGCAGGGGTCGGAGGAGACCCAGTACTTC
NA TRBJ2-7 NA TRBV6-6 CASSYSGTYEQYF TGTGCCAGCAGTTACAGTGGGACCTACGAGCAGTACTTC
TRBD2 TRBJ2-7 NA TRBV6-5 CASSGDYSYEQYF TGTGCCAGCAGTGGGGACTACTCCTACGAGCAGTACTTC
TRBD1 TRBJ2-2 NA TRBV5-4 CASSSNPGQVPGELFF TGTGCCAGCAGCTCCAACCCGGGACAGGTACCCGGGGAGCTGTTTTTT
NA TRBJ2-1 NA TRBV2 CASLRSYRNEQFF TGTGCCAGCCTACGGTCGTACAGGAATGAGCAGTTCTTC
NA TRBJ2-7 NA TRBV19 CASSVTFGGGNEQYF TGTGCCAGTAGTGTAACCTTCGGAGGGGGTAACGAGCAGTACTTC
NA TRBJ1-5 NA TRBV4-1 CASSQVFSFSNQPQHF TGCGCCAGCAGCCAAGTGTTCAGCTTTAGCAATCAGCCCCAGCATTTT
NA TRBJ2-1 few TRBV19 CASRAGAVSYNEQFF TGTGCCAGTCGAGCCGGGGCGGTGTCCTACAATGAGCAGTTCTTC
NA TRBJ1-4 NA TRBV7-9 CASSFSEGDEKLFF TGTGCCAGCAGCTTCAGTGAGGGGGATGAAAAACTGTTTTTT
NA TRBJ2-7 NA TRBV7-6 CASSRPGESSEQYF TGTGCCAGCAGCCGCCCGGGAGAAAGCTCCGAGCAGTACTTC
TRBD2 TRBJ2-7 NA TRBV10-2 CASRRPTSGAEQYF TGCGCCAGCAGACGTCCGACTAGCGGGGCCGAGCAGTACTTC
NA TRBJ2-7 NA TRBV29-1 CSVVPGADEQYF TGCAGCGTTGTGCCGGGGGCCGACGAGCAGTACTTC
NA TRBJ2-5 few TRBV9 CASSVGWALGETQYF TGTGCCAGCAGCGTAGGTTGGGCCCTCGGGGAGACCCAGTACTTC
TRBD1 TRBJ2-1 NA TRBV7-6 CASSLGDRVNEQFF TGTGCCAGCAGCTTAGGAGACAGGGTCAATGAGCAGTTCTTC
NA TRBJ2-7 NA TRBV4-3 CASSQDLAERAYEQYF TGCGCCAGCAGCCAAGATCTCGCGGAAAGAGCCTACGAGCAGTACTTC
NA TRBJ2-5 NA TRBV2 CASSDLGGQETQYF TGTGCCAGCAGTGATCTGGGGGGGCAGGAGACCCAGTACTTC
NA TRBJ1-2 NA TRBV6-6 CASSYAGLGGYTF TGTGCCAGCAGTTACGCGGGGTTGGGTGGCTACACCTTC
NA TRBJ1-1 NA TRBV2 CASSAPGWPEAFF TGTGCCAGCAGTGCCCCGGGATGGCCTGAAGCTTTCTTT
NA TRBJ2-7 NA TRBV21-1 CASFRPGQGCEQYF TGTGCCAGTTTCCGGCCGGGACAGGGGTGCGAGCAGTACTTC
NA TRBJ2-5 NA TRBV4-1 CASSQGRNLQETQYF TGCGCCAGCAGCCAGGGGCGGAATCTTCAAGAGACCCAGTACTTC
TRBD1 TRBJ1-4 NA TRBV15 CATSRHTGTGGEKLFF TGTGCCACCAGCAGACATACCGGGACAGGGGGAGAAAAACTGTTTTTT
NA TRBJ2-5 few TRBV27 CASSPSTGRPLWETQYF TGTGCCAGCAGTCCCTCAACAGGGCGCCCATTGTGGGAGACCCAGTACTTC
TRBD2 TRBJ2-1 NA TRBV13 CASSLRLAGWSSYNEQFF TGTGCCAGCAGCTTACGACTAGCGGGATGGAGCTCCTACAATGAGCAGTTCTTC
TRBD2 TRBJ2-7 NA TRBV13 CASSLRGSGRADDEQYF TGTGCCAGCAGCCTACGGGGAAGCGGGAGGGCCGATGACGAGCAGTACTTC
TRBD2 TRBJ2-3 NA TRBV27 CASSSTSGSTKSTDTQYF TGTGCCAGCAGTTCGACTAGCGGGAGTACCAAAAGCACAGATACGCAGTATTTT
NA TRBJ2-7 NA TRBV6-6 CASSYGRTSYEQYF TGTGCCAGCAGTTACGGGCGAACCTCCTACGAGCAGTACTTC
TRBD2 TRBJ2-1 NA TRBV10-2 CASRWGTSGRSEQFF TGCGCCAGCAGGTGGGGGACTAGCGGGAGGTCTGAGCAGTTCTTC
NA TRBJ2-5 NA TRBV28 CASSSRGGETQYF TGTGCCAGCAGTTCCCGTGGCGGAGAGACCCAGTACTTC
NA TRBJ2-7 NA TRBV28 CASSFVGDGYYEQYF TGTGCCAGCAGTTTTGTGGGGGACGGATACTACGAGCAGTACTTC
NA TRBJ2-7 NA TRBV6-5 CASSYMTGLGEQYF TGTGCCAGCAGTTATATGACAGGTCTCGGCGAGCAGTACTTC
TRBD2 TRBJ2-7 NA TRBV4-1 CASSLSSGGPSYEQYF TGCGCCAGCAGCCTCTCTAGCGGGGGGCCCTCCTACGAGCAGTACTTC
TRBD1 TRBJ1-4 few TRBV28 CASTAQGGLNEKLFF TGTGCCAGCACCGCTCAGGGGGGTCTTAATGAAAAACTGTTTTTT
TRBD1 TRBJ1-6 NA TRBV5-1 CASSVTGGIEALHF TGCGCCAGCAGCGTCACAGGGGGTATTGAGGCCCTCCACTTT
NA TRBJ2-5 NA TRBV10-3 CAISESRGLQETQYF TGTGCCATCAGTGAGTCGAGAGGGTTGCAAGAGACCCAGTACTTC
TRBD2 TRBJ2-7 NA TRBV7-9 CASSLLAGDYEQYF TGTGCCAGCAGCCTTCTAGCGGGAGACTACGAGCAGTACTTC
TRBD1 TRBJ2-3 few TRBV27 CASSSTTGTEDTQYF TGTGCCAGCAGTTCAACGACAGGGACAGAAGATACGCAGTATTTT
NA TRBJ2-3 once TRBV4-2 CASSQDLEFLTQYF TGTGCCAGCAGCCAAGATCTTGAATTTTTAACGCAGTATTTT
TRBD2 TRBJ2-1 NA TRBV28 CASSLLLTSGRGNEQFF TGTGCCAGCAGTTTATTATTGACTAGCGGGAGAGGGAATGAGCAGTTCTTC
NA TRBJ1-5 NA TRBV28 CASSFPGGQSNQPQHF TGTGCCAGCAGTTTCCCTGGGGGTCAGAGCAATCAGCCCCAGCATTTT
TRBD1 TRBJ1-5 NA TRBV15 CATSRYRGGQPQHF TGTGCCACCAGCAGATACAGGGGAGGGCAGCCCCAGCATTTT
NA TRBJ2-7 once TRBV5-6 CASSLFVSYEQYF TGTGCCAGCAGCTTGTTCGTCAGTTACGAGCAGTACTTC
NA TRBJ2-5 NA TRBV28 CASSFGRTGGVETQYF TGTGCCAGCAGTTTTGGTAGGACCGGGGGTGTGGAGACCCAGTACTTC